This is a list of T cell receptor beta chains from one sample in a study of Ad26.COV2.S vaccination and SARS-CoV-2 variants. Generated by immunoSEQ multiplex PCR, the TCRdb table keeps only in-frame clones and is missing some. The sample has over 110,000 clones; 80% to 90% are singletons. The source was peripheral blood, collected after recovery from COVID-19. The receptors shown here come from a human donor who had recovered from COVID-19. Each CDR3 is given with its conserved first and last residue. Fields, in order: D gene, clone size, J gene, V gene, CDR3 DNA, CDR3 protein. D genes are given only for firm matches. Expanded clones get a size class; other rows say once, few or many, or leave the size out.

>-|-|TRBJ2-3|TRBV27
TGTGCCAGCAGTTTAATGGGCACAGATACGCAGTATTTT
CASSLMGTDTQYF
>-|-|TRBJ2-7|TRBV30
TGTGCCGGCCGGACAGAGGCCGAGCAGTACTTC
CAGRTEAEQYF
>-|once|TRBJ2-7|TRBV11-2
TGTGCCAGCAGCTTCATCATGGAAGGCGAGCAGTACTTC
CASSFIMEGEQYF
>TRBD1|-|TRBJ2-1|TRBV5-5
TGTGCCAGCAGAGGGGGACAGGGTTTGGTCAATGAGCAGTTCTTC
CASRGGQGLVNEQFF
>-|-|TRBJ2-1|TRBV15
TGTGCCACCAGCAGTCAGAAGTTCACAGATGTGCGCAATGAGCAGTTCTTC
CATSSQKFTDVRNEQFF
>TRBD1|once|TRBJ2-7|TRBV6-5
TGTGCCAGCAGGGGACAGATAGCCTACGAGCAGTACTTC
CASRGQIAYEQYF
>-|-|TRBJ1-4|TRBV7-8
TGTGCCAGCAAAACAGGGGAAAAACTGTTTTTT
CASKTGEKLFF
>-|-|TRBJ1-1|TRBV13
TGTGCCAGCCAGCACCAGGGGCCAAACACTGAAGCTTTCTTT
CASQHQGPNTEAFF
>TRBD2|-|TRBJ2-3|TRBV27
TGTGCCAGCAGTTCCCCTACTCTAGCGGGGGGCACAGATACGCAGTATTTT
CASSSPTLAGGTDTQYF
>-|-|TRBJ2-2|TRBV19
TGTGCCAGTAGTATTATAGGTGTTGGCGGGGAGCTGTTTTTT
CASSIIGVGGELFF
>-|many|TRBJ1-1|TRBV28
TGTGCCAGCACCACCGTTCCGGGTGGTACTGAAGCTTTCTTT
CASTTVPGGTEAFF
>TRBD1|-|TRBJ1-2|TRBV9
TGTGCCAGCAGCCTCCGGACAGGAGACTATGGCTACACCTTC
CASSLRTGDYGYTF
>-|-|TRBJ2-7|TRBV7-9
TGTGCCAGCAGCACACCTCGGGACCCTCCAATGTCGTACGAGCAGTACTTC
CASSTPRDPPMSYEQYF